This section outlines one TCR beta chain sequence together with its context. These data originate in a study of blood T cell repertoires in COVID-19. Study summary: T cells, B-cell-depleted T cells, or PBMCs supplied cDNA or gDNA.

Clones were sequenced by immunoSEQ multiplex PCR, and TCRdb holds only the in-frame ones, with some missing. The sample includes 350,000 or so clones, about nine tenths of them seen just once. The ends were cut back, 3 bases at V and 2 bases at J, with 8 bases in the middle. Germline values: CDR1 SGHAT, CDR2 FQNNGV. The CDR3 has 13 residues. Clinical history as reported by participants underpinned cohort assignment. This TCR was sampled from a woman aged 25 to 39 who had been exposed to COVID-19. Sequenced: PBMCs or T cells enriched from blood (not recorded which). The chain joins TRBV11-2 to TRBJ2-7, with a possible D match to TRBD2 (5 bases). The CDR3 loop is CASSLGSAYEQYF. CDR3 nucleotide sequence: TGTGCCAGCAGCTTGGGGAGTGCCTACGAGCAGTACTTC.